This T cell receptor beta chain was retrieved from a study of cytomegalovirus exposure and HLA in healthy donors. Study-wide results and limits: A few chains tied to CMV proved CMV antigen-specific in vitro.

Primers for the PCR totalled 60 Vbeta and 13 Jbeta. TCRdb's table, derived via immunoSEQ multiplex PCR, lists solely in-frame clones and lacks some. The sample has roughly 110,000 clones, roughly 68% seen once; the top ten hold 8% to 9.5%. As concerns this clone: Its target is unknown.

The specimen sequenced was PBMCs. This sequence was found in a man aged 25-40 years in good health and CMV-seropositive.

The CDR3 here is CASSSGTGTGELFF. In DNA form, the CDR3 reads TGTGCCAGCAGCTCCGGGACAGGGACCGGGGAGCTGTTTTTT. This chain connects TRBV2 to TRBJ2-2, with 9 bases lining up with TRBD1. The CDR3 sequence is 14 residues long. Per the germline V gene, CDR1 is SNHLY and CDR2 is FYNNEI. The V and J ends lost 6 bases and 5 bases, in that order; junction bases with no gene match: 4.